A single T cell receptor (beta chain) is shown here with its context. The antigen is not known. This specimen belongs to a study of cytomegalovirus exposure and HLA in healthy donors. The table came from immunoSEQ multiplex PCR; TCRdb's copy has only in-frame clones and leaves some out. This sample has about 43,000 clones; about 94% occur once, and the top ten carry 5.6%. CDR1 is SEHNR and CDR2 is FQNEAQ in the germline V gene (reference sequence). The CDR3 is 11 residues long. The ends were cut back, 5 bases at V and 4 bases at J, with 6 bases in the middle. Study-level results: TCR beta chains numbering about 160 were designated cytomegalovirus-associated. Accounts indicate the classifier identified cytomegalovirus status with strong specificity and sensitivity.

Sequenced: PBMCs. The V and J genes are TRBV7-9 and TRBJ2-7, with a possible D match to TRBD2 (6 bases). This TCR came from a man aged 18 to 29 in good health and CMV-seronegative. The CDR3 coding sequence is TGTGCCAGCAGCCGGGAGTACGAGCAGTACTTC. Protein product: CASSREYEQYF.